This T cell receptor (beta chain) was obtained from a study of blood T cell repertoires in COVID-19. This CDR3 is built from 16 residues. Unmatched junction bases numbered 8, after V lost 0 bases and J lost 4 bases. CDR1 is SGDLS, CDR2 YYNGEE, per germline. Sequenced by immunoSEQ multiplex PCR; TCRdb stores in-frame clones only, minus some. This repertoire shows roughly 190,000 clones, approximately 80% found once; its top ten account for around 21%. Sequencing was carried out using peripheral blood. V and J are TRBV9 and TRBJ2-3, with TRBD1 identical over 7 bases. The receptor's source is a human donor in a cohort sampled during active COVID-19. The DNA of the CDR3 is TGTGCCAGCAGCGTAGGGGGACAGTTTGGGGCAGATACGCAGTATTTT. This encodes CASSVGGQFGADTQYF.